Sequencing of this T cell receptor (beta chain) was carried out in a study of blood T cell repertoires in COVID-19 (dated by TCRdb to the early 2020s). Looking at the study overall: Samples covering the acute and convalescent phases of COVID-19 were provided by collaborators in the United States, Italy and Spain. The prospective study material was composed of cDNA or gDNA derived from T cells, B-cell-depleted T cells, or PBMCs. The dataset comprised deeply sampled blood TCRbeta repertoires from subjects exposed to, actively infected with, or recovered from COVID-19. The repertoires were released in a freely available public database meant as a resource for research on the immune response to SARS-CoV-2. Samples were obtained from the ongoing ImmuneRACE study (first 160 participants) and from 1,000 to 1,500 subjects provided by 6 global collaborators. Sample metadata almost always included a de-identified subject ID, COVID-19 status, age in years and sex. Where HLA class I and class II types were available, the types were taken from metadata supplied by the sample provider, not from assay-based typing.

Whole blood was collected in K2EDTA tubes by collaborating institutions according to the institutions' own protocols. Collaborator samples were shipped for TCRbeta analysis as frozen whole blood, isolated PBMCs, or DNA extracted from either sample type. The immunoSEQ Assay, a bias-controlled multiplex PCR, was used to amplify TCRbeta CDR3 regions from genomic DNA. Per the source publication's procedure: Nucleated cell counts per sample were estimated from amplification of reference gene primers within the assay. Sequence reads were collapsed and filtered to measure the absolute abundance of every unique TCRbeta CDR3 rearrangement. For each sample, productive Simpson clonality was calculated by taking the square root of Simpson's diversity index across productive rearrangements. TCRdb took this table from immuneACCESS and kept in-frame rearrangements with V and J called. Such tables lack part of the clones; where checked against another copy, unresolved V genes explain under half of the gap, and the rest is unexplained. The V and J calls and clone size come from that table; D and trimming were worked out from the DNA. This sample holds around 260,000 clones; 86% were observed only once. Clones ranked in the top ten supply 3.6% of the sample.

Concerning this clone itself: Which antigen it targets is not known. The input lacks base qualities; no much larger clone sits a single base away.

The germline V gene sets CDR1 to SGHDN and CDR2 to FVKESK. Trimming takes 3 bases from V and 8 bases from J, and the germline ends sit 5 bases apart. The CDR3 holds 12 amino acids from the cysteine to the phenylalanine. Here the CDR3 DNA is all that survives: 36 bases in frame from base 1. What the research found in general, with its limitations: The quantity of clinical and demographic metadata differed by source and by participant and was supplied without curation.

The V gene is TRBV14 and the J gene is TRBJ1-6; no D gene is confidently identified. This receptor was obtained from a man aged 18 to 29 with active or convalescent COVID-19. The sequenced sample was peripheral blood. CDR3 sequence: CASSHPDSPLHF. The DNA sequence is as follows: TGTGCCAGCAGCCACCCTGATTCACCCCTCCACTTT.